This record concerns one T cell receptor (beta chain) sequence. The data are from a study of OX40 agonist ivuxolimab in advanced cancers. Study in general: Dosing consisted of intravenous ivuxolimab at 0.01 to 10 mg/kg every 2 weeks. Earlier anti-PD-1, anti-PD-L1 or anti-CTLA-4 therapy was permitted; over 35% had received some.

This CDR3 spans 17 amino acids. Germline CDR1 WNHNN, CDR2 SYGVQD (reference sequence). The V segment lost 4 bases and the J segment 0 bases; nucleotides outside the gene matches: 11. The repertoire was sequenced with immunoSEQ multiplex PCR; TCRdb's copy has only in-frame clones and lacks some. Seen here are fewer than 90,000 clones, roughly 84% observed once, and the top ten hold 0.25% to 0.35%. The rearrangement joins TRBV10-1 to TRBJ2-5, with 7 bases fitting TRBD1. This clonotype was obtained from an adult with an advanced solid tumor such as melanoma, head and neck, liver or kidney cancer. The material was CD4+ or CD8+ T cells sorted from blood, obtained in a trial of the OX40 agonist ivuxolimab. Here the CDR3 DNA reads TGCGCCAGCAGTGGTCGGACCCAGGGGGACCACCAAGAGACCCAGTACTTC. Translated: CASSGRTQGDHQETQYF.